The next 24 T cell receptor beta chains were all read from a single sample in a study of T cell responses to AZD1222 COVID-19 vaccine. The method was immunoSEQ multiplex PCR; TCRdb's version includes in-frame clones alone and lacks a portion of them. The repertoire has about 130,000 clones, around 90% of them found once; the top ten carry 1.9%. The sequencing used peripheral blood, collected on day 0 of AZD1222 vaccination. The receptors shown here come from an adult in good health.

The rearrangement joins TRBV28 to TRBJ1-4, with TRBD1 identical over 8 bases. In germline, CDR1 is MDHEN, CDR2 SYDVKM. The CDR3 totals 15 residues. V lost 4 bases, J lost 14 bases, and 15 bases stayed unmatched. This chain's CDR3 is CASSYRQGIMMWLFF. CDR3 nucleotides: TGTGCCAGCAGTTATCGACAGGGGATAATGATGTGGCTGTTTTTT.

This chain joins TRBV19 and TRBJ1-4; 8 nucleotides agree with TRBD1. V dropped 5 bases and J dropped 8; count of bases not matched to a gene: 13. Germline V CDR1 and CDR2: LNHDA, SQIVND (reference sequence). This CDR3 has 16 residues. CDR3 loop: CASSPQTGGTGEKLFF. CDR3 DNA sequence: TGTGCCAGTAGTCCCCAAACAGGGGGAACGGGAGAAAAACTGTTTTTT.

The chain carries TRBV6-1 and TRBJ1-2; TRBD1 is a possible D gene (5 bases). Looked up from germline, CDR1 is MNHNS and CDR2 is SASEGT. This CDR3 has 14 amino acids. Trimming removed 0 bases from V and 4 bases from J, with 9 bases in between. The CDR3: CASSEARDSYGYTF. In DNA, the CDR3 is TGTGCCAGCAGTGAAGCCCGAGACAGCTATGGCTACACCTTC.

The V and J genes are TRBV7-9 and TRBJ1-2, with 7 bases lining up with TRBD1. Trimming at V came to 3 bases and at J to 3 bases, leaving 7 bases not matched to a gene. The CDR3 is made up of 15 amino acids. Germline V gene sequence: CDR1 SEHNR, CDR2 FQNEAQ (reference sequence). For the CDR3, the DNA is TGTGCCAGCAGCTTTGGGACAGCACCTTACTATGGCTACACCTTC. Its translation: CASSFGTAPYYGYTF.

The chain links TRBV2 to TRBJ1-6; tentatively, D is TRBD1 (6 bases). CDR3 length: 18 amino acids. Germline V CDR1 and CDR2: SNHLY, FYNNEI. Trimming stripped 0 bases from V and 4 bases from J, with 16 bases between. DNA for the CDR3: TGTGCCAGCAGTGAAGCGCTTCCCAGGGGAGGGTATAATTCACCCCTCCACTTT. This sequence encodes CASSEALPRGGYNSPLHF. The full variable domain, in which reference TRBV2 and TRBJ1-6 provide the parts outside the CDR3, is EPEVTQTPSHQVTQMGQEVILRCVPISNHLYFYWYRQILGQKVEFLVSFYNNEISEKSEIFDDQFSVERPDGSNFTLKIRSTKLEDSAMYFCASSEALPRGGYNSPLHFGNGTRLTVT.

The V gene is TRBV19, the J gene TRBJ1-1, with D uncertain. V lost 4 bases and J lost 4, with 10 bases in between. CDR1 and CDR2 (germline): LNHDA, SQIVND (reference sequence). The CDR3 contains 13 residues. In DNA form, the CDR3 reads TGTGCCAGTAGTACGGGTCGCGGCACTGAAGCTTTCTTT. It yields the protein CASSTGRGTEAFF.

The chain is built from TRBV27 and TRBJ1-1; D gene ambiguous. The ends were cut back, 2 bases at V and 0 bases at J, with 19 bases in the middle. This CDR3 contains 18 residues. The germline CDR1 and CDR2 sequences are MNHEY and SMNVEV (reference sequence). Here the CDR3 DNA reads TGTGCCAGCAGTTTAGAGGGAACCTATTCAAGGATGAACACTGAAGCTTTCTTT. This codes for CASSLEGTYSRMNTEAFF.

V is TRBV19 and J is TRBJ1-4, with TRBD1 matching over 8 bases. The CDR3 is made up of 14 amino acids. CDR1 and CDR2 from the germline V gene are LNHDA and SQIVND (reference sequence). Unmatched junction bases numbered 10, after V lost 5 bases and J lost 11 bases. The CDR3 sequence: CASSPRGQAHKLFF. CDR3 bases: TGTGCCAGTAGTCCCCGGGGACAGGCGCATAAACTGTTTTTT.

The gene calls are TRBV25-1 and TRBJ2-7; no firm D call. CDR3 size: 13 residues. The germline CDR1 and CDR2 sequences are MGHDK and SYGVNS. Trimming took 2 bases from V and 2 from J, leaving 7 bases between them. CDR3 sequence (DNA): TGTGCCAGCAGTGAAGACACCACCTACGAGCAGTACTTC. This translates into CASSEDTTYEQYF.

This chain uses TRBV28 with TRBJ2-7; TRBD1 matches at 8 bases. Trimming cost V 10 bases and J 4 bases; bases outside gene matches: 12. Germline values: CDR1 MDHEN, CDR2 SYDVKM. The CDR3 is made up of 14 amino acids. CDR3 DNA: TGTGCCACCAGCGCCGCAGGGGGCATTTACGAGCAGTACTTC. Its translation is CATSAAGGIYEQYF.

This clone was observed many times. This chain joins TRBV27 and TRBJ1-2; TRBD1 agrees at 9 bases. Germline V gives CDR1 MNHEY, CDR2 SMNVEV (reference sequence). After removal of 5 bases from V and 6 bases from J, the junction contained 10 bases not matched to a gene. The CDR3 contains 15 residues. The DNA for the CDR3 is TGTGCCAGCAGTGTCACAGGGGGCCGACCCGATGGCTACACCTTC. Translated: CASSVTGGRPDGYTF.

This rearrangement joins TRBV9 to TRBJ1-5; weak D call: TRBD1 (5 bases). Germline V gene lookup returns CDR1 SGDLS and CDR2 YYNGEE. The V gene lost 4 bases and the J gene lost 4 bases, with 6 bases spanning the gap. The CDR3 runs to 12 residues. CDR3 residues: CASSRGNQPQHF. CDR3 nucleotide sequence: TGTGCCAGCAGCCGGGGGAATCAGCCCCAGCATTTT.

The CDR3 is CASSPSPGQGYGYTF. CDR3 DNA: TGTGCCAGCAGCCCTTCCCCGGGACAAGGCTATGGCTACACCTTC. The chain carries TRBV9 and TRBJ1-2; perhaps TRBD1 as D (6 bases). CDR1 and CDR2 (germline): SGDLS, YYNGEE. The CDR3 contains 15 residues. V lost 4 bases and J 4 bases, leaving 17 bases between the germline ends.

The chain joins TRBV5-6 to TRBJ2-3, with 8 positions matching TRBD2. The ends lost 6 bases at V and 2 bases at J; junction bases unmatched: 8. CDR1 is SGHDT, CDR2 YYEEEE, per germline. The CDR3 runs to 15 residues. CDR3 nucleotide sequence: TGTGCCAGCATAGCCGGGAGGGGCCCCACAGATACGCAGTATTTT. Protein product: CASIAGRGPTDTQYF. Full variable domain (outside the CDR3, taken from reference TRBV5-6 and TRBJ2-3): DAGVTQSPTHLIKTRGQQVTLRCSPKSGHDTVSWYQQALGQGPQFIFQYYEEEERQRGNFPDRFSGHQFPNYSSELNVNALLLGDSALYLCASIAGRGPTDTQYFGPGTRLTVL.

J is TRBJ2-7 and V is TRBV5-4; perhaps TRBD2 as D (5 bases). The CDR3 is made up of 15 amino acids. Trimming removed 2 bases from V and 1 base from J, with 13 bases in between. Germline V gives CDR1 SGHNT, CDR2 YYREEE (reference sequence). This CDR3 reads CASSFGKFQSYEQYF. Written as DNA, the CDR3 is TGTGCCAGCAGCTTCGGGAAATTCCAATCCTACGAGCAGTACTTC.

J is TRBJ2-7 and V is TRBV6-5, with 11 nucleotides matching TRBD1. Losses at the gene ends were 8 bases for V and 2 bases for J; bases not matched to a gene: 8. Germline CDR1 is MNHEY and CDR2 is SVGAGI. The CDR3 is 15 amino acids. The CDR3 DNA follows: TGTGCCAGCGCCACAAGGGACAGGGGGGCCTACGAGCAGTACTTC. Translation gives CASATRDRGAYEQYF.

The chain combines TRBV2 with TRBJ2-2; 9 bases fit TRBD2. The CDR3 is 14 residues long. The J segment lost 4 bases and the V segment lost 8 bases, leaving 5 bases of the junction unmatched. Germline lookup yields CDR1 SNHLY and CDR2 FYNNEI. CDR3 sequence reads: CASGGRGGTGELFF. The CDR3 region has the DNA TGTGCCAGCGGCGGGAGGGGCGGCACCGGGGAGCTGTTTTTT.

V gene TRBV7-9 combines with J gene TRBJ2-1; D is perhaps TRBD2 (5 bases). V was trimmed by 6 bases and J by 6 bases, leaving 12 bases between them. The CDR3 has 13 amino acids. Germline V gene data show CDR1 as SEHNR and CDR2 as FQNEAQ (reference sequence). CDR3 sequence reads: CASRTSGGNEQFF. In DNA, the CDR3 is TGTGCCAGCAGAACCAGCGGAGGCAATGAGCAGTTCTTC. The variable domain in full, with the rest retrieved from reference TRBV7-9 and TRBJ2-1, is DTGVSQNPRHKITKRGQNVTFRCDPISEHNRLYWYRQTLGQGPEFLTYFQNEAQLEKSRLLSDRFSAERPKGSFSTLEIQRTEQGDSAMYLCASRTSGGNEQFFGPGTRLTVL.

The chain links TRBV9 to TRBJ1-1; D gene uncertain. Germline V gene lookup returns CDR1 SGDLS and CDR2 YYNGEE. V was clipped by 0 bases and J by 0 bases, with 6 bases between them. The CDR3 has 14 amino acids. CDR3 region: CASSVGSVNTEAFF. The CDR3 nucleotides read TGTGCCAGCAGCGTAGGGTCCGTGAACACTGAAGCTTTCTTT.

This chain joins TRBV5-1 and TRBJ1-1; 9 bases are shared with TRBD1. In germline, CDR1 is SGHRS, CDR2 YFSETQ. The CDR3 has 13 amino acids. Germline trimming cut 5 bases from V and 1 base from J; bases unmatched to any gene: 0. CDR3 bases: TGCGCCAGCAGGGGACAGGGGAACACTGAAGCTTTCTTT. Encoded protein: CASRGQGNTEAFF.

The genes are TRBV7-9 and TRBJ2-7; D uncertain. Trimming removed 1 base at V and 6 bases at J, with 10 bases between. CDR3 length: 13 residues. From germline, CDR1 is SEHNR and CDR2 FQNEAQ (reference sequence). CDR3 sequence (DNA): TGTGCCAGCAGCTTAGACGTAGCCCTCGAGCAGTACTTC. Amino acid sequence: CASSLDVALEQYF. Full variable domain (rest looked up from reference TRBV7-9 and TRBJ2-7): DTGVSQNPRHKITKRGQNVTFRCDPISEHNRLYWYRQTLGQGPEFLTYFQNEAQLEKSRLLSDRFSAERPKGSFSTLEIQRTEQGDSAMYLCASSLDVALEQYFGPGTRLTVT.

The rearrangement uses TRBV15 and TRBJ1-3; 8 nucleotides match TRBD1. Germline CDR1 is LNHNV and CDR2 is YYDKDF (reference sequence). The CDR3 totals 16 residues. Trimming at V came to 0 bases and at J to 5 bases, leaving 6 bases not matched to a gene. The CDR3 nucleotides are TGTGCCACCAGCAGAGATTCCAGACAGGGGAGAAACACCATATATTTT. This gives the protein CATSRDSRQGRNTIYF.

The chain joins TRBV19 to TRBJ1-5; 10 nucleotides line up with TRBD1. This CDR3 is 17 amino acids long. CDR1 is LNHDA and CDR2 is SQIVND in the germline V gene (reference sequence). The V segment lost 8 bases and the J segment 6 bases; nucleotides outside the gene matches: 16. The CDR3 DNA sequence: TGTGCCAGTTCCGGGACAGGGGCCTCCTTCCGAGGTCAGCCCCAGCATTTT. This codes for CASSGTGASFRGQPQHF.

The chain links TRBV25-1 to TRBJ2-2; tentatively, D is TRBD1 (6 bases). Trimming removed 5 bases at V and 2 bases at J, with 15 bases between. CDR3 length: 16 amino acids. The germline V gene encodes CDR1 MGHDK and CDR2 SYGVNS. The CDR3 nucleotides read TGTGCCAGCAGTACCCCCAGGACAGACAACACCGGGGAGCTGTTTTTT. Translation: CASSTPRTDNTGELFF.